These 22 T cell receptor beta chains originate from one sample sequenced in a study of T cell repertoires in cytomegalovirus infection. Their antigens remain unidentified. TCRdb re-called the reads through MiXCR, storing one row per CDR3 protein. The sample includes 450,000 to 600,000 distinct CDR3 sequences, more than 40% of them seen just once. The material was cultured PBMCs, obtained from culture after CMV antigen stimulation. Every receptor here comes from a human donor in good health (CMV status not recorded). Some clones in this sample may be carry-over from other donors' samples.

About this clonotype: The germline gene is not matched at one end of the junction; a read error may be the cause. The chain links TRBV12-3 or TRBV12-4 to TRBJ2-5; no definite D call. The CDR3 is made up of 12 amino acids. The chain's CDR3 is CASSLIRSAPHF. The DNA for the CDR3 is TGTGCCAGCAGTTTAATTAGATCCGCTCCCCACTTC.

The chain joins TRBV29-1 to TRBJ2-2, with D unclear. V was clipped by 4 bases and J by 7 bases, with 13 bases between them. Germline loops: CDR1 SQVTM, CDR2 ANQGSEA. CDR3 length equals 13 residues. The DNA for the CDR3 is TGCAGCGTTGCCCAAGGCGCCCACGGGGAGCTGTTTTTT. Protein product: CSVAQGAHGELFF.

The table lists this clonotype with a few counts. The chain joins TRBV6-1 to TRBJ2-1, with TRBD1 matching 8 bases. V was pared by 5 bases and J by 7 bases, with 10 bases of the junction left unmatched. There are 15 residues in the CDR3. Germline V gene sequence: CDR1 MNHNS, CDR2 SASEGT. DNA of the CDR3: TGTGCCAGCAGTCCCCAGGGGGCCGACGGGAATGAGCAGTTCTTC. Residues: CASSPQGADGNEQFF.

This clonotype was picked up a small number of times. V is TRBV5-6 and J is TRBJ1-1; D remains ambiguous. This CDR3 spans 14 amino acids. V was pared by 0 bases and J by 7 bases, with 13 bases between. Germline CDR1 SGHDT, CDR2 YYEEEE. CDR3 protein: CASSLDVRPGEAFF. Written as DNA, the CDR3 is TGTGCCAGCAGCTTGGATGTTCGCCCAGGTGAAGCTTTCTTT.

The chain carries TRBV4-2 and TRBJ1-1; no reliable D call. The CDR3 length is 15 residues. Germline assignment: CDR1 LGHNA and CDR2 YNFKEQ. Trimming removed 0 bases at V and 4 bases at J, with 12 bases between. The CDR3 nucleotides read TGTGCCAGCAGCCAAGAGGAATTCGTGGGCACTGAAGCTTTCTTT. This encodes CASSQEEFVGTEAFF.

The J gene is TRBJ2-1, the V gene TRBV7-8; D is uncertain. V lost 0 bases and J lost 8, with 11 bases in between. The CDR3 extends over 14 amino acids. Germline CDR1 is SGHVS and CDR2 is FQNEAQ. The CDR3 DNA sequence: TGTGCCAGCAGCTTAGCATTTTTTTCGGATGAGCAGTTCTTC. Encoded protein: CASSLAFFSDEQFF.

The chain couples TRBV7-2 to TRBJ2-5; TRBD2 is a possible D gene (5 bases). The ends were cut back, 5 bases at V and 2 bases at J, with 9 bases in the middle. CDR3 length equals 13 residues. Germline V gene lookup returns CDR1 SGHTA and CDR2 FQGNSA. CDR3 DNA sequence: TGTGCCAGCAGCGGCGGGCCGCAAGAGACCCAGTACTTC. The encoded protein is CASSGGPQETQYF.

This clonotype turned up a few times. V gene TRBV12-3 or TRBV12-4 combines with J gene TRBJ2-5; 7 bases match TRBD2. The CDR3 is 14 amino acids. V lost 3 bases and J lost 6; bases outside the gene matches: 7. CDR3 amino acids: CASSLGGSRKTQYF. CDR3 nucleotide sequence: TGTGCCAGCAGTTTGGGCGGGAGTAGGAAGACCCAGTACTTC.

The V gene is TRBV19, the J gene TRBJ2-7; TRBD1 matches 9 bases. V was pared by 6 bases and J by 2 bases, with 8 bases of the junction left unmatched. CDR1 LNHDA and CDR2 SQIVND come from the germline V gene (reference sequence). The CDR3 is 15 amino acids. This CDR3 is CASSLGQGRTYEQYF. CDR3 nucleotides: TGTGCCAGTAGCCTGGGACAGGGAAGGACCTACGAGCAGTACTTC.

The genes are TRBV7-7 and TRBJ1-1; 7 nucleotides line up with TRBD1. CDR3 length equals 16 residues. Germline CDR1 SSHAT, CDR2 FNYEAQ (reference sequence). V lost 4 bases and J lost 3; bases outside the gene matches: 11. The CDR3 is CASSSKYDRADTEAFF. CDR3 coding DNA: TGTGCCAGCAGCTCAAAATACGACAGGGCGGACACTGAAGCTTTCTTT.

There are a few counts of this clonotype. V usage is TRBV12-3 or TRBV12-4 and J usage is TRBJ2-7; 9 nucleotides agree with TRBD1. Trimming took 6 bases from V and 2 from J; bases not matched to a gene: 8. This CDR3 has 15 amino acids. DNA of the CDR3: TGTGCCAGCAGCCTTGGACAGGGGACTACCTACGAGCAGTACTTC. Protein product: CASSLGQGTTYEQYF.

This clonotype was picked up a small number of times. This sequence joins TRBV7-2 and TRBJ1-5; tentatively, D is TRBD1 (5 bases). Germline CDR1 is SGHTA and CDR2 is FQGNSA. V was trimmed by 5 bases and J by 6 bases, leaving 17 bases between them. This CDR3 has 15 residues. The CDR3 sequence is CASSHGGGEGQPQHF. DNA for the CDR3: TGTGCCAGCAGCCATGGGGGTGGGGAGGGTCAGCCCCAGCATTTT.

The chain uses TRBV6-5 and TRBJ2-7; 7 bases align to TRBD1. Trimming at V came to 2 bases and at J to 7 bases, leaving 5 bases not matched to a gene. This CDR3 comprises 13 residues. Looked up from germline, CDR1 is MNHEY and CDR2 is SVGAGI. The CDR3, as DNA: TGTGCCAGCAGTTACGGGACAGCAAATGAGCAGTACTTC. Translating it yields CASSYGTANEQYF.

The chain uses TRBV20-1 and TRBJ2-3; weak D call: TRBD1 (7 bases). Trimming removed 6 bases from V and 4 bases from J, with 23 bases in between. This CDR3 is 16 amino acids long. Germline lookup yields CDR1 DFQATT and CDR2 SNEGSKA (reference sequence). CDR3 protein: CSARDSTGRISDTQYF. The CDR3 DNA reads TGCAGTGCCCGGGACTCGACAGGGAGAATCTCAGATACGCAGTATTTT.

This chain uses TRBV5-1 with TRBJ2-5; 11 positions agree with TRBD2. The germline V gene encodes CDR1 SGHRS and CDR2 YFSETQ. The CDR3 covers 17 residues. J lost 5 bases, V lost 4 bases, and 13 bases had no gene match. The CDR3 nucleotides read TGCGCCAGCAGCCTGAATGTAGCGGGAGGGCCGGGTGAGACCCAGTACTTC. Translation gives CASSLNVAGGPGETQYF.

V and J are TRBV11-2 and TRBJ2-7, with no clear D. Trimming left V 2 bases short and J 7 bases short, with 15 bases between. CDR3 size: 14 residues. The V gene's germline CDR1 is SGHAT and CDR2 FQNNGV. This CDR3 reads CASSLNRPTREQYF. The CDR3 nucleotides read TGTGCCAGCAGCTTAAATAGACCCACGAGGGAGCAGTACTTC.

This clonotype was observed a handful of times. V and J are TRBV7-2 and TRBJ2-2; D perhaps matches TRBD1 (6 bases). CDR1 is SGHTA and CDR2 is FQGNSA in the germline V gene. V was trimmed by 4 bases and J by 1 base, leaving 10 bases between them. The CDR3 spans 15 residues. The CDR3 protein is CASSSRQENTGELFF. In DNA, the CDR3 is TGTGCCAGCAGCTCCCGACAGGAGAACACCGGGGAGCTGTTTTTT.

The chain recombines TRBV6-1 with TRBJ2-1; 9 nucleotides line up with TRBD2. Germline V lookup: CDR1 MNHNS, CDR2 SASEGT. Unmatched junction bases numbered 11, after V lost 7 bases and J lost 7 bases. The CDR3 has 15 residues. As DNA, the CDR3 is TGTGCCAGCACCGTTGGGACTAGCAATTCGAATGAGCAGTTCTTC. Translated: CASTVGTSNSNEQFF.

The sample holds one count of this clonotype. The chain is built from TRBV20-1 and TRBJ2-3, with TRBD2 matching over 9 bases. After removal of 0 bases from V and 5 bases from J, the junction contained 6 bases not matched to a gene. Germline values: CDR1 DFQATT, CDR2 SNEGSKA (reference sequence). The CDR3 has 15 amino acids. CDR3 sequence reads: CSAREPSGILDTQYF. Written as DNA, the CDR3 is TGCAGTGCTAGAGAACCTAGCGGGATTCTAGATACGCAGTATTTT.

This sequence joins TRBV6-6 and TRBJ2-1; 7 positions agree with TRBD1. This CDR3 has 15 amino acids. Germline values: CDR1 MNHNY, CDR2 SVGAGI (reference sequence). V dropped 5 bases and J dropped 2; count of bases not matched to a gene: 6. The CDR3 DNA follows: TGTGCCAGCAGTCGGGACAGACCACCCTACAATGAGCAGTTCTTC. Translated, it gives CASSRDRPPYNEQFF.

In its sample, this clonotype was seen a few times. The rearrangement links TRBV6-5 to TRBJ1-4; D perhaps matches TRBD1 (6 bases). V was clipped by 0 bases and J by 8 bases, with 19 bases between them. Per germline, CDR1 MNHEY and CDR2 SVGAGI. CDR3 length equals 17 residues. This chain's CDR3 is CASSYSHRPGAGEKLFF. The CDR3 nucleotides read TGTGCCAGCAGTTACTCGCACCGACCAGGGGCTGGGGAAAAACTGTTTTTT.

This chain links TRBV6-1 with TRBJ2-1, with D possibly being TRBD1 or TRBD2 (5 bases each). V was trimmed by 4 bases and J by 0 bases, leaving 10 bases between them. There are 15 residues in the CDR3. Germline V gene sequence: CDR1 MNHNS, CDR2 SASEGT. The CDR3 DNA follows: TGTGCCAGCAGTGTCAAGGGGAGCTCCTACAATGAGCAGTTCTTC. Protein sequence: CASSVKGSSYNEQFF.